These 29 T cell receptor beta chains were all obtained from the same sample, sequenced in a study of human T cells and chemical hapten exposure. Time point in this sample: pre-sensitization, week 0. Treatment given: therapeutic diphenylcyclopropenone sensitization with weekly scalp DPC. One entry per CDR3 protein, called by TCRdb with MiXCR from the RACE reads. The sample has about 80,000 distinct CDR3 sequences, 12% to 15% seen once. Material: whole blood, obtained in connection with sensitization to the hapten diphenylcyclopropenone (DPC). All receptors come from a woman aged 50 to 60 with alopecia areata. Some clones in this sample may be carry-over from other donors' samples.

The V and J genes are TRBV12-3 or TRBV12-4 and TRBJ2-3; D perhaps matches TRBD1 (5 bases). This CDR3 spans 12 amino acids. The V end was cut by 4 bases, the J end by 6 bases, with 8 bases between. CDR3 sequence: CASSSQGDTQYF. CDR3 nucleotide sequence: TGTGCCAGCAGTTCGCAGGGTGATACGCAGTATTTT.

The rearrangement links TRBV6-1 to TRBJ2-1, with TRBD2 matching over 10 bases. J lost 7 bases, V lost 5 bases, and 5 bases had no gene match. This CDR3 comprises 14 residues. From germline, CDR1 is MNHNS and CDR2 SASEGT. CDR3 bases: TGTGCCAGCAGTCTAGCGGGAGTCACTAATGAGCAGTTCTTC. It specifies CASSLAGVTNEQFF.

This clonotype was seen ten or more times. The chain couples TRBV7-7 to TRBJ1-4, with 8 bases fitting TRBD1. CDR3 length equals 15 residues. V lost 4 bases to trimming and J lost 5 bases; unmatched junction nucleotides: 6. The germline gives CDR1 SSHAT, CDR2 FNYEAQ (reference sequence). The CDR3 loop reads CASSSGTGPNEKLFF. CDR3 bases: TGTGCCAGCAGCTCTGGGACAGGCCCGAATGAAAAACTGTTTTTT.

The rearrangement joins TRBV28 to TRBJ1-1; TRBD1 is a possible D gene (5 bases). V shed 5 bases and J shed 1 base, with 20 bases lying between them. The CDR3 sequence is 17 residues long. Looked up from germline, CDR1 is MDHEN and CDR2 is SYDVKM. The CDR3 region has the DNA TGTGCCAGCAGTGTCCCGGACACCCTTTACTCGAACACTGAAGCTTTCTTT. This codes for CASSVPDTLYSNTEAFF.

This clonotype came up once. This chain links TRBV29-1 with TRBJ2-5, with 10 bases aligning to TRBD1. Germline values: CDR1 SQVTM, CDR2 ANQGSEA. J was trimmed by 5 bases and V by 7 bases; bases with no gene match: 4. CDR3 length equals 12 residues. The CDR3 loop reads CSAGQGVETQYF. The CDR3 region has the DNA TGCAGCGCAGGACAGGGGGTCGAGACCCAGTACTTC. Looking up the rest from reference TRBV29-1 and TRBJ2-5 gives the full variable domain: SAVISQKPSRDICQRGTSLTIQCQVDSQVTMMFWYRQQPGQSLTLIATANQGSEATYESGFVIDKFPISRPNLTFSTLTVSNMSPEDSSIYLCSAGQGVETQYFGPGTRLLVL.

This clonotype was seen a handful of times. The chain couples TRBV20-1 to TRBJ2-5; D remains unclear. Germline CDR1 reads DFQATT; CDR2 reads SNEGSKA (reference sequence). V lost 1 base and J lost 4, with 10 bases in between. The CDR3 totals 13 residues. The CDR3 protein is CSARASVGETQYF. The CDR3 DNA follows: TGCAGTGCTAGAGCGAGCGTAGGAGAGACCCAGTACTTC.

Ten or more counts support this clonotype. The chain carries TRBV25-1 and TRBJ1-6, with D possibly being TRBD1 (6 bases). Looked up from germline, CDR1 is MGHDK and CDR2 is SYGVNS. This CDR3 spans 15 amino acids. Trimming left V 5 bases short and J 7 bases short, with 15 bases between. The CDR3 protein is CASSPSRGANSPLHF. Here the CDR3 DNA reads TGTGCCAGCAGTCCGTCGCGGGGGGCGAATTCACCCCTCCACTTT.

This clonotype showed up just a few times. The chain is built from TRBV7-9 and TRBJ2-3; either TRBD1 or TRBD2 may fit D (5 bases each). Per the germline V gene, CDR1 is SEHNR and CDR2 is FQNEAQ (reference sequence). This CDR3 comprises 14 residues. The germline V and J ends were trimmed by 8 bases and 0 bases, with 12 bases remaining between them. CDR3 nucleotide sequence: TGTGCCAGCGGAGGTTGGGGGAGCACAGATACGCAGTATTTT. The encoded protein is CASGGWGSTDTQYF.

In its sample, this clonotype was seen many times. This CDR3 reads CASSPSTLGNQPQHF. The CDR3 nucleotides read TGTGCCAGCAGTCCCTCTACCTTGGGCAATCAGCCCCAGCATTTT. The V gene is TRBV27, the J gene TRBJ1-5; no clear D. The CDR3 is 15 residues long. Germline values: CDR1 MNHEY, CDR2 SMNVEV (reference sequence). Trimming removed 5 bases from V and 2 bases from J, with 13 bases in between.

The rearrangement joins TRBV29-1 to TRBJ2-1; TRBD2 might be the D (5 bases). This CDR3 contains 14 residues. Trimming left V 4 bases short and J 0 bases short, with 10 bases between. Germline loops: CDR1 SQVTM, CDR2 ANQGSEA. CDR3 loop: CSVGGYRSYNEQFF. As DNA, the CDR3 is TGCAGCGTTGGAGGGTACCGCTCCTACAATGAGCAGTTCTTC.

The chain recombines TRBV7-6 with TRBJ1-2; D not certain. Germline CDR1 and CDR2: SGHVS and FNYEAQ. Trimming left V 5 bases short and J 5 bases short, with 15 bases between. The length of the CDR3 is 14 residues. The CDR3 reads CASSLRPFLYGYTF. CDR3 sequence (DNA): TGTGCCAGCAGCCTGAGACCCTTCCTATATGGCTACACCTTC. The whole variable domain, filled in from reference TRBV7-6 and TRBJ1-2, reads GAGVSQSPRYKVTKRGQDVALRCDPISGHVSLYWYRQALGQGPEFLTYFNYEAQQDKSGLPNDRFSAERPEGSISTLTIQRTEQRDSAMYRCASSLRPFLYGYTFGSGTRLTVV.

The table lists this clonotype with a few counts. The CDR3: CASSRGILPSGANVLTF. Written as DNA, the CDR3 is TGTGCCAGCAGCCGAGGGATCTTGCCCTCTGGGGCCAACGTCCTGACTTTC. This rearrangement joins TRBV7-2 to TRBJ2-6, with D tentatively TRBD2 (5 bases). The CDR3 is 17 residues long. CDR1 is SGHTA and CDR2 is FQGNSA in the germline V gene. Trimming shortened V by 5 bases and J by 0 bases, and 14 bases separated the two germline ends.

The chain is built from TRBV12-3 or TRBV12-4 and TRBJ1-1; a weak D match, TRBD1 (5 bases). This CDR3 spans 14 amino acids. Trimming took off 2 bases at V and 6 bases at J, with 13 bases between the two ends. Written as DNA, the CDR3 is TGTGCCAGCAGTTTAACAGGCGCCGCGGCTGAAGCTTTCTTT. Encoded protein: CASSLTGAAAEAFF.

In its sample, this clonotype was seen a few times. The chain carries TRBV25-1 and TRBJ2-1, with D unclear. From germline, CDR1 is MGHDK and CDR2 SYGVNS. This CDR3 is 14 amino acids long. V was shortened by 9 bases and J by 2 bases, with 14 bases between the two germline ends. CDR3 amino acids: CASRALSPYNEQFF. The CDR3 nucleotides read TGTGCCAGTAGGGCTCTGAGCCCCTACAATGAGCAGTTCTTC.

This clonotype was found many times. The chain couples TRBV29-1 to TRBJ2-7; 9 bases fit TRBD1. Looked up from germline, CDR1 is SQVTM and CDR2 is ANQGSEA. The CDR3 consists of 13 residues. After removal of 4 bases from V and 6 bases from J, the junction contained 7 bases not matched to a gene. CDR3 coding DNA: TGCAGCGTTGTTAGACAGGGGGTAAGCGAGCAGTACTTC. This sequence encodes CSVVRQGVSEQYF.

On this clonotype itself: Germline and junction disagree at one end, which may indicate a read error. The rearrangement links TRBV29-1 to TRBJ1-1; maybe TRBD1 (5 bases). The CDR3 spans 11 residues. The germline gives CDR1 SQVTM, CDR2 ANQGSEA. The CDR3 loop is CSVLDSAATPF. In DNA, the CDR3 is TGCAGCGTTCTCGACAGTGCCGCGACCCCATTT.

The V call is TRBV6-1, the J call TRBJ2-6; D is unclear. Germline V gene lookup returns CDR1 MNHNS and CDR2 SASEGT. This CDR3 region has 14 residues. V was clipped by 2 bases and J by 7 bases, with 9 bases between them. CDR3: CASSEFYVANVLTF. CDR3 nucleotides: TGTGCCAGCAGTGAATTCTATGTAGCCAACGTCCTGACTTTC.

V gene TRBV20-1 combines with J gene TRBJ2-5; TRBD1 might be the D (5 bases). This CDR3 has 11 residues. CDR1 is DFQATT and CDR2 is SNEGSKA in the germline V gene (reference sequence). Deletions cut 3 bases from V and 5 bases from J, with 7 bases between. CDR3 nucleotide sequence: TGCAGTGCTAGCCCAGGGGAGACCCAGTACTTC. Encoded protein: CSASPGETQYF.

This chain uses TRBV6-2 or TRBV6-3 with TRBJ2-1, with a possible D match to TRBD2 (6 bases). This CDR3 is built from 15 residues. Germline-derived CDR1 and CDR2 are MNHEY and SVGEGT. V was shortened by 6 bases and J by 10 bases, with 22 bases between the two germline ends. CDR3 in amino acids: CASSKAGAPPEEQFF. The CDR3 nucleotides read TGTGCCAGCAGCAAAGCGGGTGCCCCTCCTGAAGAGCAGTTCTTC.

The V call is TRBV12-3 or TRBV12-4, the J call TRBJ1-6; 7 nucleotides align to TRBD1. After removal of 5 bases from V and 10 bases from J, the junction contained 11 bases not matched to a gene. The CDR3 sequence is 15 residues long. The CDR3 DNA sequence: TGTGCCAGCAGTGCAAAGACAGGGCTTGGGTCACCCCTCCACTTT. Its translation: CASSAKTGLGSPLHF.

This clonotype was detected ten times or more. The genes are TRBV3-1 and TRBJ1-1; D is possibly TRBD1 (6 bases). The CDR3 length is 14 residues. The germline V gene encodes CDR1 LGHDT and CDR2 YNNKEL (reference sequence). Trimming shortened V by 3 bases and J by 1 base, and 9 bases separated the two germline ends. This chain's CDR3 is CASSHQDRNTEAFF. Here the CDR3 DNA reads TGTGCCAGCAGCCACCAGGACAGGAACACTGAAGCTTTCTTT.

This clonotype was counted at least ten times. The V and J genes are TRBV7-2 and TRBJ2-3; 15 bases are a match to TRBD2. CDR3 length: 18 amino acids. With 1 base clipped from V and 5 bases from J, the junction kept 7 bases outside the gene matches. The germline gives CDR1 SGHTA, CDR2 FQGNSA. The CDR3 loop is CASSLVPGGLAGGDTQYF. The CDR3 DNA follows: TGTGCCAGCAGCTTAGTGCCGGGGGGACTAGCGGGAGGAGATACGCAGTATTTT. Full variable domain (outside the CDR3, taken from reference TRBV7-2 and TRBJ2-3): GAGVSQSPSNKVTEKGKDVELRCDPISGHTALYWYRQSLGQGLEFLIYFQGNSAPDKSGLPSDRFSAERTGGSVSTLTIQRTQQEDSAVYLCASSLVPGGLAGGDTQYFGPGTRLTVL.

This sequence joins TRBV20-1 and TRBJ1-5; D remains unclear. CDR1 is DFQATT, CDR2 SNEGSKA, per germline (reference sequence). The V end was cut by 6 bases, the J end by 3 bases, with 12 bases between. The CDR3 is made up of 13 amino acids. The CDR3 DNA sequence: TGCAGTGCATACGGGCCAAACAATCAGCCCCAGCATTTT. It yields the protein CSAYGPNNQPQHF.

V is TRBV11-2 and J is TRBJ2-1; D is tentatively TRBD1 or TRBD2 (5 bases each). This CDR3 spans 16 amino acids. V lost 3 bases and J lost 6, with 18 bases in between. Germline V gives CDR1 SGHAT, CDR2 FQNNGV. The CDR3 loop is CASSFFPPGPGNEQFF. For the CDR3, the DNA is TGTGCCAGCAGCTTTTTTCCTCCGGGGCCAGGCAATGAGCAGTTCTTC.

The rearrangement uses TRBV28 and TRBJ2-7, with 11 bases aligning to TRBD1. V was pared by 5 bases and J by 7 bases, with 10 bases of the junction left unmatched. The CDR3 extends over 15 amino acids. In germline, CDR1 is MDHEN, CDR2 SYDVKM. The CDR3 DNA reads as TGTGCCAGCAGTGCGGACAGGGGGCTTAGTAGGGAGCAGTACTTC. Its translation is CASSADRGLSREQYF.

In its sample, this clonotype was seen once. Mismatch with germline at one junction end may stem from a read error. This rearrangement joins TRBV2 to TRBJ2-7, with D unresolved. In germline, CDR1 is SNHLY, CDR2 FYNNEI. This CDR3 region has 14 residues. CDR3: CTSSVDGSVYEQYF. The CDR3 DNA sequence: TGTACCAGCAGTGTTGACGGCTCTGTCTACGAGCAGTACTTC. The full variable domain, completed using reference TRBV2 and TRBJ2-7, is EPEVTQTPSHQVTQMGQEVILRCVPISNHLYFYWYRQILGQKVEFLVSFYNNEISEKSEIFDDQFSVERPDGSNFTLKIRSTKLEDSAMYFCTSSVDGSVYEQYFGPGTRLTVT.

This clonotype has just a few counts. The J gene is TRBJ2-7, the V gene TRBV18; D perhaps matches TRBD2 (5 bases). The CDR3 runs 12 residues. Germline V gene data show CDR1 as KGHSH and CDR2 as LQKENI. Trimming shortened V by 3 bases and J by 7 bases, and 10 bases separated the two germline ends. DNA for the CDR3: TGTGCCAGCTCACCCACGAGGGAAGAGCAGTACTTC. It encodes CASSPTREEQYF.

This clonotype was counted between two and nine times. The J gene is TRBJ1-1, the V gene TRBV30; 8 nucleotides match TRBD1. V trimming: 4 bases; J trimming: 11 bases; junction bases outside the gene matches: 18. CDR3 size: 15 residues. Germline CDR1 reads GTSNPN; CDR2 reads SVGIG (reference sequence). The CDR3 region has the DNA TGTGCCTGGATACCCAGGGGGCGAGTCGTACGTGGGGCTTTCTTT. It specifies CAWIPRGRVVRGAFF. Using reference TRBV30 and TRBJ1-1 for the parts outside the CDR3, the full variable domain is SQTIHQWPATLVQPVGSPLSLECTVEGTSNPNLYWYRQAAGRGLQLLFYSVGIGQISSEVPQNLSASRPQDRQFILSSKKLLLSDSGFYLCAWIPRGRVVRGAFFGQGTRLTVV.

There are a few counts of this clonotype. The chain employs TRBV6-2 or TRBV6-3 and TRBJ2-1; 12 positions agree with TRBD2. The CDR3 runs 18 residues. V was pared by 2 bases and J by 0 bases, with 5 bases of the junction left unmatched. CDR1 and CDR2 from the germline V gene are MNHEY and SVGEGT. This CDR3 is CASSYPPTSGSSYNEQFF. DNA for the CDR3: TGTGCCAGCAGTTACCCACCGACTAGCGGGAGCTCCTACAATGAGCAGTTCTTC.